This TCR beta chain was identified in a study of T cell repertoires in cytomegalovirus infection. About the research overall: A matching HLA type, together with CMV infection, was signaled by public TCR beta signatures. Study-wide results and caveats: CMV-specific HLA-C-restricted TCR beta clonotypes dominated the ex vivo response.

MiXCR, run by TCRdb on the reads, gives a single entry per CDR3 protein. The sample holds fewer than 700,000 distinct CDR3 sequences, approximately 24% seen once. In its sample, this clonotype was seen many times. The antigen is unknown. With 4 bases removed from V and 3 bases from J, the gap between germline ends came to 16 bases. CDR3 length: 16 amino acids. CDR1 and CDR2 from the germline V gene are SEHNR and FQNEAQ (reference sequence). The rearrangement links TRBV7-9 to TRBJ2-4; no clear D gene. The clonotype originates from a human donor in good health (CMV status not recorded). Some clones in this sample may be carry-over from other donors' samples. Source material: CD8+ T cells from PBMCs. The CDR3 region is CASSSYAGRFKNIQYF. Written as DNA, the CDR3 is TGTGCCAGCAGCTCATACGCCGGAAGATTCAAAAACATTCAGTACTTC.